Listed here are 18 T cell receptor beta chains from one sample, sequenced in a study of blood T cell repertoires in COVID-19. Clones were read by immunoSEQ multiplex PCR, and TCRdb kept only the in-frame ones, dropping some. The sample has around 250,000 clones; about 85% are singletons. Sequenced input: PBMCs or T cells enriched from blood (not recorded which). All receptors come from a woman aged 45-60 years who had been exposed to COVID-19.

This chain links TRBV3-1 (or the pseudogene TRBV3-2) with TRBJ1-1; a possible D gene is TRBD1 (6 bases). V lost 3 bases and J lost 1, with 12 bases in between. The CDR3 is 15 residues long. From germline, CDR1 is LGHDT and CDR2 YNNKEL (reference sequence). In DNA form, the CDR3 reads TGTGCCAGCAGCCAGGGAGGGGGGACGAACACTGAAGCTTTCTTT. Translation gives CASSQGGGTNTEAFF.

The chain joins TRBV12-3 or TRBV12-4 to TRBJ2-2; weak D call: TRBD1 (5 bases). The V end was cut by 6 bases, the J end by 7 bases, with 12 bases between. The CDR3 loop spans 13 amino acids. Here the CDR3 reads CASSATALGELFF. The CDR3 DNA is TGTGCCAGCAGCGCGACAGCCCTCGGGGAGCTGTTTTTT.

This rearrangement joins TRBV2 to TRBJ2-7; 10 bases align to TRBD1. The CDR3 runs 14 residues. Germline V gene data show CDR1 as SNHLY and CDR2 as FYNNEI. Trimming removed 5 bases from V and 6 bases from J; junction bases left unmatched: 7. CDR3 DNA: TGTGCCAGCAGTTACCGGGACAGGGGTCCCGAGCAGTACTTC. Translated: CASSYRDRGPEQYF.

This clone is a singleton in its sample. This rearrangement joins TRBV7-2 to TRBJ2-7, with a weak D call TRBD1 (5 bases). Germline lookup yields CDR1 SGHTA and CDR2 FQGNSA. V was trimmed by 8 bases and J by 3 bases, leaving 17 bases between them. The CDR3 extends over 14 amino acids. For the CDR3, the DNA is TGTGCCAGCTCCCCAGGGCCGGAGAACTACGAGCAGTACTTC. Its translation is CASSPGPENYEQYF. Filled out from reference TRBV7-2 and TRBJ2-7, the complete variable domain reads GAGVSQSPSNKVTEKGKDVELRCDPISGHTALYWYRQSLGQGLEFLIYFQGNSAPDKSGLPSDRFSAERTGGSVSTLTIQRTQQEDSAVYLCASSPGPENYEQYFGPGTRLTVT.

The chain links TRBV7-8 to TRBJ2-5; weak D call: TRBD2 (5 bases). With 1 base removed from V and 4 bases from J, the gap between germline ends came to 13 bases. The germline gives CDR1 SGHVS, CDR2 FQNEAQ. The length of the CDR3 is 15 residues. The DNA of the CDR3 is TGTGCCAGCAGCTTAGGAGGACTTTTGGGAGAGACCCAGTACTTC. This encodes CASSLGGLLGETQYF.

The rearrangement links TRBV12-3 or TRBV12-4 to TRBJ1-1; D is unclear. V lost 6 bases and J 1 base, leaving 9 bases between the germline ends. This CDR3 region has 13 residues. CDR3 bases: TGTGCCAGCAGATTTACAGAGAACACTGAAGCTTTCTTT. Its protein is CASRFTENTEAFF.

The rearrangement links TRBV2 to TRBJ1-1; D uncertain. The V end was cut by 4 bases, the J end by 4 bases, with 10 bases between. The CDR3 length is 13 residues. The germline V gene encodes CDR1 SNHLY and CDR2 FYNNEI. The CDR3 sequence is CASSADGSTEAFF. The CDR3 nucleotides are TGTGCCAGCAGTGCCGATGGTAGCACTGAAGCTTTCTTT.

This clone was recorded once. Written as DNA, the CDR3 is TGCGCCAGCAGCTTTCTAACCCCGGCGGCTGGAAACACCATATATTTT. Its protein is CASSFLTPAAGNTIYF. This chain connects TRBV5-1 to TRBJ1-3, with unresolved D. The V gene lost 2 bases and the J gene lost 2 bases, with 14 bases spanning the gap. The CDR3 spans 16 residues. Germline CDR1 is SGHRS and CDR2 is YFSETQ.

This chain links TRBV7-9 with TRBJ1-3; D remains ambiguous. The CDR3 is made up of 15 amino acids. Trimming removed 1 base from V and 2 bases from J, with 9 bases in between. Germline lookup yields CDR1 SEHNR and CDR2 FQNEAQ (reference sequence). This chain's CDR3 is CASSLEFRAGNTIYF. The CDR3 nucleotides are TGTGCCAGCAGCTTAGAATTCCGGGCTGGAAACACCATATATTTT.

This clone has a handful of counts. The rearrangement links TRBV14 to TRBJ2-1, with 10 nucleotides matching TRBD2. Trimming took 4 bases from V and 6 from J; bases not matched to a gene: 6. CDR1 and CDR2 (germline): SGHDN, FVKESK. The CDR3 has 15 amino acids. The CDR3 protein is CASSPLLAGINEQFF. The CDR3 DNA is TGTGCCAGCAGCCCCCTACTAGCGGGGATCAATGAGCAGTTCTTC. The full variable domain, its missing parts supplied by reference TRBV14 and TRBJ2-1, is EAGVTQFPSHSVIEKGQTVTLRCDPISGHDNLYWYRRVMGKEIKFLLHFVKESKQDESGMPNNRFLAERTGGTYSTLKVQPAELEDSGVYFCASSPLLAGINEQFFGPGTRLTVL.

This clone has only one observation. The CDR3 here is CASSLEGGLWNTEAFF. In DNA form, the CDR3 reads TGTGCCAGCAGCTTAGAAGGGGGCTTATGGAACACTGAAGCTTTCTTT. This chain joins TRBV7-6 and TRBJ1-1; TRBD1 aligns across 7 bases. This CDR3 region has 16 residues. V dropped 1 base and J dropped 1; count of bases not matched to a gene: 6. The germline gives CDR1 SGHVS, CDR2 FNYEAQ.

This clone was detected once. The rearrangement uses TRBV9 and TRBJ1-2, with a tentative D call TRBD1 (5 bases). V lost 3 bases and J 10 bases, leaving 19 bases between the germline ends. Germline assignment: CDR1 SGDLS and CDR2 YYNGEE. This CDR3 is built from 14 residues. The DNA of the CDR3 is TGTGCCAGCAGCGCTCATGGGGGGAGTAATGACTACACCTTC. It codes for CASSAHGGSNDYTF. Full variable domain (remainder filled in from reference TRBV9 and TRBJ1-2): DSGVTQTPKHLITATGQRVTLRCSPRSGDLSVYWYQQSLDQGLQFLIQYYNGEERAKGNILERFSAQQFPDLHSELNLSSLELGDSALYFCASSAHGGSNDYTFGSGTRLTVV.

The chain combines TRBV18 with TRBJ1-5; D possibly corresponds to TRBD1 (6 bases). V was trimmed by 4 bases and J by 1 base, leaving 14 bases between them. Germline V gives CDR1 KGHSH, CDR2 LQKENI. The CDR3 contains 16 residues. In DNA form, the CDR3 reads TGTGCCAGCTCACTCTCCGGGGGGCGAAGCAATCAGCCCCAGCATTTT. Translation: CASSLSGGRSNQPQHF.

CDR3 sequence: CSVGGQGNGETQYF. Here the CDR3 DNA reads TGCAGCGTGGGGGGACAGGGTAACGGAGAGACCCAGTACTTC. The chain is built from TRBV29-1 and TRBJ2-5, with TRBD1 matching 9 bases. J lost 4 bases, V lost 6 bases, and 9 bases had no gene match. CDR1 is SQVTM and CDR2 is ANQGSEA in the germline V gene. The CDR3 sequence is 14 residues long.

The V and J genes are TRBV27 and TRBJ1-5; a weak D match, TRBD1 (6 bases). The germline V gene has CDR1 MNHEY and CDR2 SMNVEV (reference sequence). V lost 2 bases to trimming and J lost 4 bases, with 12 bases between them. The CDR3 spans 15 residues. Written as DNA, the CDR3 is TGTGCCAGCAGTTTAGGCCGGACAGCTAATCAGCCCCAGCATTTT. It specifies CASSLGRTANQPQHF.

Notes on this clone: This specimen includes other DNA sequences encoding the same CDR3. The rearrangement links TRBV7-2 to TRBJ2-5; D uncertain. The germline CDR1 and CDR2 sequences are SGHTA and FQGNSA. The CDR3 runs 13 residues. The germline V and J ends were trimmed by 0 bases and 2 bases, with 4 bases remaining between them. Written as DNA, the CDR3 is TGTGCCAGCAGCTTAGCCAGGCAAGAGACCCAGTACTTC. As protein: CASSLARQETQYF.

This clone was seen once. The chain carries TRBV5-4 and TRBJ1-2; possible D gene TRBD1, 6 bases. Germline CDR1 and CDR2: SGHNT and YYREEE (reference sequence). CDR3 length equals 13 residues. V was shortened by 4 bases and J by 8 bases, with 15 bases between the two germline ends. CDR3 residues: CASSREQGQGYTF. CDR3 nucleotides: TGTGCCAGCAGCCGAGAACAGGGTCAAGGCTACACCTTC.

The V gene is TRBV28, the J gene TRBJ1-6; D gene ambiguous. Deletions cut 5 bases from V and 7 bases from J, with 15 bases between. The length of the CDR3 is 15 residues. Germline V gene data show CDR1 as MDHEN and CDR2 as SYDVKM. Written as DNA, the CDR3 is TGTGCCAGCAGTACAATAAAAAGTGCAAATTCACCCCTCCACTTT. Amino acid sequence: CASSTIKSANSPLHF.